The present TCR beta chain was sequenced within a study of blood T cell repertoires in COVID-19. Study background: Material from acute and convalescent COVID-19 was sourced from the United States, Italy and Spain. The analysed material was cDNA or gDNA that came from T cells, B-cell-depleted T cells, or PBMCs.

In the original workflow: The authors estimated nucleated cell counts from reference gene primer amplification. Sequenced by immunoSEQ multiplex PCR; TCRdb stores in-frame clones only, minus some. The V and J calls and clone size are taken from that table; D and trimming were inferred from the DNA. The sample records 110,000 or so clones, just under 90% being singletons. Per the germline V gene, CDR1 is SGHRS and CDR2 is YFSETQ. Trimming left V 1 base short and J 5 bases short, with 7 bases between. The CDR3 covers 13 residues. The sequencing input was peripheral blood. This receptor was identified in a human donor in a cohort sampled during active COVID-19. The chain uses TRBV5-1 and TRBJ2-1, with D unresolved. This CDR3 is CASSLSRDNEQFF. In nucleotides, the CDR3 is TGCGCCAGCAGCTTGTCTAGAGACAATGAGCAGTTCTTC.